Below, 29 T cell receptor beta chains from the same sample are listed, as sequenced in a study of OX40 agonist ivuxolimab in advanced cancers. Libraries were prepared through the immunoSEQ multiplex PCR assay. In TCRdb, the immuneACCESS table is reduced to in-frame sequences with V and J assigned. These tables do not hold every clone; where another copy was compared, an unresolved V gene accounts for under half, and the others remain unexplained. The sample contains some 41,000 clones, 70% to 90% of them found a single time. The ten top clones hold approximately 3.6% of the sample. This sample comprised CD4+ or CD8+ T cells sorted from blood, obtained in a trial of the OX40 agonist ivuxolimab. These receptors were obtained from an adult with an advanced solid tumor such as melanoma, head and neck, liver or kidney cancer.

A few counts support this clone. The junction shows a germline mismatch at one end, possibly a read error. The rearrangement uses TRBV7-7 and TRBJ2-7; possibly TRBD1 for D (6 bases). This CDR3 region has 13 residues. Germline V gene sequence: CDR1 SSHAT, CDR2 FNYEAQ (reference sequence). In DNA form, the CDR3 reads TGTGCTAGCAGCTTAACAGGGACGGGCGAGCAGTACTTC. Residues: CASSLTGTGEQYF.

V is TRBV19 and J is TRBJ1-6, with unresolved D. This CDR3 is built from 14 residues. Germline lookup yields CDR1 LNHDA and CDR2 SQIVND (reference sequence). V lost 7 bases and J 1 base, leaving 8 bases between the germline ends. The CDR3 reads CASNDISYNSPLHF. The CDR3 DNA reads TGTGCCAGTAATGACATATCCTATAATTCACCCCTCCACTTT. Filled out from reference TRBV19 and TRBJ1-6, the complete variable domain reads DGGITQSPKYLFRKEGQNVTLSCEQNLNHDAMYWYRQDPGQGLRLIYYSQIVNDFQKGDIAEGYSVSREKKESFPLTVTSAQKNPTAFYLCASNDISYNSPLHFGNGTRLTVT.

The rearrangement joins TRBV15 to TRBJ2-5; D is unclear. CDR1 and CDR2 (germline): LNHNV, YYDKDF (reference sequence). Trimming shortened V by 2 bases and J by 5 bases, and 3 bases separated the two germline ends. The CDR3 length is 11 residues. CDR3 nucleotides: TGTGCCACCAGCAGACGCGAGACCCAGTACTTC. Its translation is CATSRRETQYF.

The V and J genes are TRBV7-9 and TRBJ2-2; D is tentatively TRBD1 or TRBD2 (5 bases each). CDR1 and CDR2 (germline): SEHNR, FQNEAQ (reference sequence). V was cut by 3 bases and J by 7 bases, with 15 bases left in between. CDR3 size: 15 residues. The CDR3 region is CASSFSGPSNGELFF. CDR3 in DNA: TGTGCCAGCAGCTTTTCGGGACCCTCAAACGGGGAGCTGTTTTTT.

The table lists this clone with a few counts. V gene TRBV2 combines with J gene TRBJ2-5; no firm D call. V was clipped by 6 bases and J by 1 base, with 3 bases between them. Germline values: CDR1 SNHLY, CDR2 FYNNEI. This CDR3 is built from 11 residues. In DNA form, the CDR3 reads TGTGCCAGCAGCTTCCAAGAGACCCAGTACTTC. It encodes CASSFQETQYF.

The chain recombines TRBV19 with TRBJ2-7; 8 bases line up with TRBD2. The germline V gene has CDR1 LNHDA and CDR2 SQIVND (reference sequence). Trimming at V came to 2 bases and at J to 6 bases, leaving 12 bases not matched to a gene. The CDR3 runs 16 residues. The CDR3: CASSIPPGAGVGEQYF. Written as DNA, the CDR3 is TGTGCCAGTAGTATACCCCCCGGAGCGGGAGTGGGCGAGCAGTACTTC.

This sequence joins TRBV11-3 and TRBJ2-2, with TRBD2 matching 8 bases. The CDR3 has 12 residues. CDR1 is SGHNT and CDR2 is YENEEA in the germline V gene. For the CDR3, the DNA is TGTGCGACGGGGGGGGCCACCGGGGAGCTGTTTTTT. This sequence encodes CATGGATGELFF.

V usage is TRBV15 and J usage is TRBJ2-7; TRBD1 might be the D (5 bases). CDR1 LNHNV and CDR2 YYDKDF come from the germline V gene (reference sequence). The CDR3 is 12 amino acids. V lost 3 bases and J lost 3, with 6 bases in between. The CDR3: CATSSDSYEQYF. Here the CDR3 DNA reads TGTGCCACCAGCAGCGACAGCTACGAGCAGTACTTC.

This clone has only one observation. The chain is built from TRBV7-2 and TRBJ2-7; tentatively, D is TRBD1 (6 bases). The CDR3 contains 14 residues. Per the germline V gene, CDR1 is SGHTA and CDR2 is FQGNSA. V lost 8 bases, J lost 3 bases, and 17 bases lay in between. In DNA form, the CDR3 reads TGTGCCAGCGGTATTAGTATGGACAGCTACGAGCAGTACTTC. As protein: CASGISMDSYEQYF.

The chain carries TRBV4-1 and TRBJ2-1; D is uncertain. This CDR3 is 15 amino acids long. V was cut by 1 base and J by 6 bases, with 13 bases left in between. Germline lookup yields CDR1 MGHRA and CDR2 YSYEKL. The CDR3 protein is CASSQVTPYGNEQFF. DNA of the CDR3: TGCGCCAGCAGCCAAGTTACACCCTACGGCAATGAGCAGTTCTTC.

The chain employs TRBV2 and TRBJ1-4; possible D gene TRBD1, 5 bases. V lost 3 bases to trimming and J lost 7 bases, with 12 bases between them. The germline V gene encodes CDR1 SNHLY and CDR2 FYNNEI. The CDR3 has 14 amino acids. For the CDR3, the DNA is TGTGCCAGCAGTGACGAGTGGAGGGGTGAAAAACTGTTTTTT. This encodes CASSDEWRGEKLFF.

In this sample, this clone turned up a few times. V and J are TRBV15 and TRBJ2-1; TRBD1 is a possible D gene (6 bases). The CDR3 has 15 residues. Germline loops: CDR1 LNHNV, CDR2 YYDKDF (reference sequence). Deletions cut 5 bases from V and 3 bases from J, with 14 bases between. The CDR3 protein is CATSYGTPRYNEQFF. In DNA, the CDR3 is TGTGCCACCAGCTACGGGACACCTCGCTACAATGAGCAGTTCTTC.

The rearrangement joins TRBV28 to TRBJ1-5; D unresolved. Trimming pared 7 bases from V and 4 bases from J, leaving 11 bases between. CDR3 length: 13 amino acids. Germline lookup yields CDR1 MDHEN and CDR2 SYDVKM. CDR3 region: CASMEVRNQPQHF. CDR3 bases: TGTGCCAGCATGGAGGTCAGAAATCAGCCCCAGCATTTT.

In the case of this clone: Sequence at one end of the junction differs from germline and may be a read error. The sample carries other DNA sequences with the same CDR3. The gene calls are TRBV14 and TRBJ2-2, with 8 bases fitting TRBD2. This CDR3 contains 16 residues. Germline lookup yields CDR1 SGHDN and CDR2 FVKESK. The CDR3 loop reads CASSQELAEITGELFF. The CDR3 bases are TGTGCCAGCAGCCAAGAACTAGCGGAGATCACCGGGGAACTGTTTTTT.

The chain links TRBV9 to TRBJ1-2, with D possibly TRBD1 on 6 matching bases. CDR1 SGDLS and CDR2 YYNGEE come from the germline V gene. V gave up 0 bases and J gave up 4 bases, with 13 bases separating them. There are 15 residues in the CDR3. The CDR3 region has the DNA TGTGCCAGCAGCGTAGGGGGGAGGACAGTCTATGGCTACACCTTC. This gives the protein CASSVGGRTVYGYTF. The full variable domain, with the rest looked up from reference TRBV9 and TRBJ1-2, is DSGVTQTPKHLITATGQRVTLRCSPRSGDLSVYWYQQSLDQGLQFLIQYYNGEERAKGNILERFSAQQFPDLHSELNLSSLELGDSALYFCASSVGGRTVYGYTFGSGTRLTVV.

The chain joins TRBV9 to TRBJ2-7, with D perhaps being TRBD1 or TRBD2 (5 bases each). V lost 0 bases to trimming and J lost 4 bases, with 26 bases between them. Germline CDR1 reads SGDLS; CDR2 reads YYNGEE. The CDR3 sequence is 19 residues long. This chain's CDR3 is CASSVGAEATPWDLYEQYF. The CDR3 DNA sequence: TGTGCCAGCAGCGTAGGGGCGGAAGCCACCCCTTGGGACCTGTACGAGCAGTACTTC.

The chain is built from TRBV19 and TRBJ1-1, with a possible D match to TRBD1 (5 bases). The CDR3 is 16 residues long. V lost 5 bases and J lost 7, with 23 bases in between. The germline V gene has CDR1 LNHDA and CDR2 SQIVND (reference sequence). CDR3 nucleotide sequence: TGTGCCAGTAGTCCACGCAGGGTCCTCGAGGTCAGTGAAGCTTTCTTT. Encoded protein: CASSPRRVLEVSEAFF.

This chain joins TRBV18 and TRBJ2-5; D remains ambiguous. The germline gives CDR1 KGHSH, CDR2 LQKENI. CDR3 length: 13 amino acids. The V and J ends lost 2 bases and 1 base respectively, with 5 bases between them. The CDR3 spells CASSPTVQETQYF. The CDR3 DNA reads as TGTGCCAGCTCACCAACAGTCCAAGAGACCCAGTACTTC.

The genes are TRBV29-1 and TRBJ2-2; 8 bases are a match to TRBD2. From germline, CDR1 is SQVTM and CDR2 ANQGSEA. This CDR3 region has 17 residues. J was trimmed by 0 bases and V by 0 bases; bases with no gene match: 6. The CDR3 coding sequence is TGCAGCGTTGAAGATTCGGGTAGCGGGGCGAACACCGGGGAGCTGTTTTTT. It is translated as CSVEDSGSGANTGELFF.

The chain has TRBV11-3 and TRBJ2-3; D is possibly TRBD1 (6 bases). There are 16 residues in the CDR3. V lost 5 bases and J 0 bases, leaving 15 bases between the germline ends. Germline V gene sequence: CDR1 SGHNT, CDR2 YENEEA. The CDR3 is CASSPRQALSTDTQYF. DNA for the CDR3: TGTGCCAGCAGCCCCCGACAGGCACTTAGCACAGATACGCAGTATTTT.

The chain combines TRBV19 with TRBJ2-7, with 9 bases matching TRBD1. The CDR3 has 16 residues. With 7 bases clipped from V and 0 bases from J, the junction kept 10 bases outside the gene matches. The germline CDR1 and CDR2 sequences are LNHDA and SQIVND (reference sequence). CDR3 sequence reads: CASTPRGTGSSYEQYF. DNA of the CDR3: TGTGCCAGTACCCCTCGGGGGACAGGGAGCTCCTACGAGCAGTACTTC. Based on the CDR3 plus reference TRBV19 and TRBJ2-7, the full variable domain is DGGITQSPKYLFRKEGQNVTLSCEQNLNHDAMYWYRQDPGQGLRLIYYSQIVNDFQKGDIAEGYSVSREKKESFPLTVTSAQKNPTAFYLCASTPRGTGSSYEQYFGPGTRLTVT.

This clone turned up a few times. The genes are TRBV11-2 and TRBJ1-4; unclear D gene. Germline V gene lookup returns CDR1 SGHAT and CDR2 FQNNGV. Trimming left V 6 bases short and J 0 bases short, with 11 bases between. The CDR3 is made up of 15 amino acids. The DNA for the CDR3 is TGTGCCAGCAGTTTCCCCACCGCAACTAATGAAAAACTGTTTTTT. It codes for CASSFPTATNEKLFF.

The rearrangement uses TRBV4-2 and TRBJ1-1; tentative D call: TRBD1 (6 bases). The CDR3 consists of 15 residues. The germline V gene has CDR1 LGHNA and CDR2 YNFKEQ. Trimming removed 2 bases from V and 5 bases from J, with 15 bases in between. In nucleotides, the CDR3 is TGTGCCAGCAGCCAAACAAACAGGGTAAGAACTGAAGCTTTCTTT. This sequence encodes CASSQTNRVRTEAFF.

This rearrangement joins TRBV5-1 to TRBJ2-6, with 9 bases fitting TRBD1. The CDR3 has 17 residues. Per the germline V gene, CDR1 is SGHRS and CDR2 is YFSETQ. Trimming took 0 bases from V and 3 from J; bases not matched to a gene: 4. In DNA form, the CDR3 reads TGCGCCAGCAGCTTGGGACAGGGGGTAGTTGGGGCCAACGTCCTGACTTTC. The encoded protein is CASSLGQGVVGANVLTF. Variable domain in full (rest from reference TRBV5-1 and TRBJ2-6): KAGVTQTPRYLIKTRGQQVTLSCSPISGHRSVSWYQQTPGQGLQFLFEYFSETQRNKGNFPGRFSGRQFSNSRSEMNVSTLELGDSALYLCASSLGQGVVGANVLTFGAGSRLTVL.

V is TRBV11-3 and J is TRBJ1-1; D gene ambiguous. The CDR3 sequence is 14 residues long. Trimming removed 0 bases from V and 11 bases from J, with 16 bases in between. Germline V gene data show CDR1 as SGHNT and CDR2 as YENEEA. The CDR3 sequence: CASSLDWSASDAFF. The DNA for the CDR3 is TGTGCCAGCAGCTTAGATTGGTCCGCGTCAGATGCTTTCTTT.

This clone came up once. The rearrangement joins TRBV5-6 to TRBJ2-7; 9 bases agree with TRBD2. Germline V gene data show CDR1 as SGHDT and CDR2 as YYEEEE. The CDR3 is 16 residues long. The V and J ends lost 2 bases and 4 bases, in that order; junction bases with no gene match: 10. DNA for the CDR3: TGTGCCAGCAGCTTAGGTCTCCCTAGCGGGACATACGAGCAGTACTTC. Amino acid sequence: CASSLGLPSGTYEQYF.

V and J are TRBV11-3 and TRBJ1-3, with no clear D. Germline CDR1 reads SGHNT; CDR2 reads YENEEA. The V end was cut by 3 bases, the J end by 2 bases, with 14 bases between. This CDR3 contains 16 residues. The CDR3 DNA sequence: TGTGCCAGCAGCTTCCAGACCGAAACCACTGGAAACACCATATATTTT. Translating it yields CASSFQTETTGNTIYF.

This chain joins TRBV6-6 and TRBJ2-1, with a weak D call TRBD2 (6 bases). Germline V gene sequence: CDR1 MNHNY, CDR2 SVGAGI (reference sequence). The CDR3 is 13 amino acids. Trimming left V 5 bases short and J 2 bases short, with 7 bases between. Written as DNA, the CDR3 is TGTGCCAGCAGTCGGAGGGCCTACAATGAGCAGTTCTTC. Translation: CASSRRAYNEQFF.

The V gene is TRBV4-2, the J gene TRBJ2-3; D might be TRBD2 (5 bases). The germline V and J ends were trimmed by 0 bases and 0 bases, with 7 bases remaining between them. CDR3 length: 15 residues. CDR1 and CDR2 from the germline V gene are LGHNA and YNFKEQ. CDR3 region: CASSQETTSTDTQYF. CDR3 nucleotide sequence: TGTGCCAGCAGCCAAGAGACTACTAGCACAGATACGCAGTATTTT.